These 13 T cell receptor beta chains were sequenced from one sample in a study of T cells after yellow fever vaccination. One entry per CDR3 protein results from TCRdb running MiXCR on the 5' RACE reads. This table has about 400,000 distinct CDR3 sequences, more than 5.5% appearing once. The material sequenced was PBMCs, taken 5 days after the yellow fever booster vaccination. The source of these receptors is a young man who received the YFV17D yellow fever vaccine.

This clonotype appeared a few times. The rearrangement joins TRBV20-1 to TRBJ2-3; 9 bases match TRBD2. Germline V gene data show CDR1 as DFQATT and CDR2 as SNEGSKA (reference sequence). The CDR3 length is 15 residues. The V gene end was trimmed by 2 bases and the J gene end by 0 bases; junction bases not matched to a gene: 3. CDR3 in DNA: TGCAGTGCTAGAAGGGGGACTAGCAGCACAGATACGCAGTATTTT. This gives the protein CSARRGTSSTDTQYF.

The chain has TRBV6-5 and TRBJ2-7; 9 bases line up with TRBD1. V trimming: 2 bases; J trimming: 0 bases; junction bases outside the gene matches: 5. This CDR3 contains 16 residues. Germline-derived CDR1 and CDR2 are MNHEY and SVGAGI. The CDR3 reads CASSYGRDRASYEQYF. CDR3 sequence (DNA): TGTGCCAGCAGTTACGGCCGGGACAGGGCCTCCTACGAGCAGTACTTC.

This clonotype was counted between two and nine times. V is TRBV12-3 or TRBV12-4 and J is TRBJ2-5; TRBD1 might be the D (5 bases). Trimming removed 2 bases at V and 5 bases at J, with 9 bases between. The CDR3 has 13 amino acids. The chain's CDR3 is CASSLYRSETQYF. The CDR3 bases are TGTGCCAGCAGTTTATACAGGTCGGAGACCCAGTACTTC.

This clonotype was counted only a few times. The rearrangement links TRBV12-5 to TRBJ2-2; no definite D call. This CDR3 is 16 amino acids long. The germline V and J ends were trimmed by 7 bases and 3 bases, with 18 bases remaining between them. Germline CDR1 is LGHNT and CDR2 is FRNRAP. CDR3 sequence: CASAPQRASHTGELFF. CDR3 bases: TGTGCTAGTGCCCCCCAAAGGGCTTCTCACACCGGGGAGCTGTTTTTT.

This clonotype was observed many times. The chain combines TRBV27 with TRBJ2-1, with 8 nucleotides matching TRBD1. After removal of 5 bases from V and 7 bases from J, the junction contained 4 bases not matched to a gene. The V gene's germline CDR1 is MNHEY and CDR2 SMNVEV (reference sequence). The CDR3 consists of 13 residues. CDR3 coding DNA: TGTGCCAGCAGTGCGACAGGGGAAAATGAGCAGTTCTTC. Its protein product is CASSATGENEQFF.

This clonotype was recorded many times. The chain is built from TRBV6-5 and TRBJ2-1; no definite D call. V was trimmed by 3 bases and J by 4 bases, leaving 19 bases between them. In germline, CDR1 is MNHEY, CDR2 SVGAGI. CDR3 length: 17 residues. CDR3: CASSYRVVSGFYNEQFF. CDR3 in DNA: TGTGCCAGCAGTTATAGGGTTGTTTCCGGCTTTTACAATGAGCAGTTCTTC.

Written as DNA, the CDR3 is TGTGCCATCTGGGCCGGGTCTGGAAACACCATATATTTT. Its protein product is CAIWAGSGNTIYF. The genes are TRBV10-3 and TRBJ1-3; no clear D gene. Germline V CDR1 and CDR2: ENHRY, SYGVKD. This CDR3 spans 13 amino acids. Trimming shortened V by 8 bases and J by 1 base, and 9 bases separated the two germline ends.

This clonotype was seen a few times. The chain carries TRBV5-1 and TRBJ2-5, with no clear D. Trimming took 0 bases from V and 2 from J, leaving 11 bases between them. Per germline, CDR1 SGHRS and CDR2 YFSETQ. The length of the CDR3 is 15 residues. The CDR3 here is CASSLAFVNQETQYF. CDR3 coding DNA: TGCGCCAGCAGCTTGGCGTTCGTGAATCAAGAGACCCAGTACTTC.

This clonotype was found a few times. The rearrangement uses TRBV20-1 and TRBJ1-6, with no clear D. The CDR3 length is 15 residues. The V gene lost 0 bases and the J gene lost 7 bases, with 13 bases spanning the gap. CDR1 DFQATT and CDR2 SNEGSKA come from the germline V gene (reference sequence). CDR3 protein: CSARDPRRNNSPLHF. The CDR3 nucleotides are TGCAGTGCTAGAGATCCTCGCAGGAACAATTCACCCCTCCACTTT.

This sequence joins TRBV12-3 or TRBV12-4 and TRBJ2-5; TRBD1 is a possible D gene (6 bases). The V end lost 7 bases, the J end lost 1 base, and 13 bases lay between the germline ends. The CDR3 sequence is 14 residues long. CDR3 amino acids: CASTSQGGQETQYF. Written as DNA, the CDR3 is TGTGCCAGCACCTCCCAAGGGGGCCAAGAGACCCAGTACTTC.

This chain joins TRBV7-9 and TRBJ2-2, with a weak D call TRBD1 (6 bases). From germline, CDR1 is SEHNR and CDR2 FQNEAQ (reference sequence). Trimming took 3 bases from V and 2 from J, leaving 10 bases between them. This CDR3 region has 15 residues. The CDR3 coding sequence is TGTGCCAGCAGCTTCAGGGGCCTTAACACCGGGGAGCTGTTTTTT. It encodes CASSFRGLNTGELFF.

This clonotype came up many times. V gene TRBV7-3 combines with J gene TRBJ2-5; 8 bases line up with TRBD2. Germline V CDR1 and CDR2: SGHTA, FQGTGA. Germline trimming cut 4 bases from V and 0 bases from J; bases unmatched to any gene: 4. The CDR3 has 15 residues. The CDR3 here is CASSSGGANQETQYF. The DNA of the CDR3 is TGTGCCAGCAGCTCCGGGGGGGCCAACCAAGAGACCCAGTACTTC.

CDR3 nucleotide sequence: TGTGCCAGCAGCCCCCGGTGGGGGCAGACCCAGTACTTC. Its translation is CASSPRWGQTQYF. The rearrangement uses TRBV7-3 and TRBJ2-5; TRBD1 might be the D (6 bases). The CDR3 length is 13 residues. Between the trimmed V and J ends, which lost 5 bases and 6 bases, there was a span of 13 bases. Germline CDR1 and CDR2: SGHTA and FQGTGA.